These 5 T cell receptor beta chains originate from one sample sequenced in a study of STAT5B mutations in CD4+ large granular lymphocyte leukemia. Using immunoSEQ multiplex PCR, the repertoire was profiled, and TCRdb retains in-frame clones only, with some absent. The data contain fewer than 45,000 clones, around 75% of them seen just once; the ten biggest clones take up approximately 0.5%. The sample comprised CD4+ T cells from blood buffy coats. These receptors came from a human donor in good health.

V is TRBV29-1 and J is TRBJ2-1; no clear D. Germline CDR1 reads SQVTM; CDR2 reads ANQGSEA. V lost 5 bases, J lost 8 bases, and 10 bases lay in between. This CDR3 is 11 amino acids long. The CDR3 sequence is CSVRPAHEQFF. The CDR3 nucleotides read TGCAGCGTTCGGCCCGCCCATGAGCAGTTCTTC.

The chain has TRBV10-3 and TRBJ2-1; 7 positions match TRBD2. V trimming: 6 bases; J trimming: 7 bases; junction bases outside the gene matches: 3. The germline gives CDR1 ENHRY, CDR2 SYGVKD. The CDR3 is made up of 12 amino acids. CDR3 DNA: TGTGCCATCAGGGGGGACTATAATGAGCAGTTCTTC. Amino acid sequence: CAIRGDYNEQFF.

The chain recombines TRBV27 with TRBJ1-2; D uncertain. From germline, CDR1 is MNHEY and CDR2 SMNVEV (reference sequence). The CDR3 is made up of 13 amino acids. Trimming cost V 2 bases and J 8 bases, with 12 bases left between them. CDR3 nucleotides: TGTGCCAGCAGTTTAACTTTGGGCTGGGGCTACACCTTC. This translates into CASSLTLGWGYTF.

The chain recombines TRBV5-4 with TRBJ2-3, with D possibly matching TRBD1 (6 bases). Germline values: CDR1 SGHNT, CDR2 YYREEE (reference sequence). The CDR3 consists of 16 residues. Between the trimmed V and J ends, which lost 6 bases and 3 bases, there was a span of 20 bases. The CDR3: CASTMGLSGVTDTQYF. The CDR3 region has the DNA TGTGCCAGCACGATGGGGCTATCAGGGGTTACAGATACGCAGTATTTT.

This chain uses TRBV7-9 with TRBJ2-7, with 9 bases fitting TRBD1. J was trimmed by 1 base and V by 0 bases; bases with no gene match: 4. Looked up from germline, CDR1 is SEHNR and CDR2 is FQNEAQ (reference sequence). The CDR3 is 16 amino acids. The CDR3 here is CASSLALGQGSYEQYF. CDR3 DNA sequence: TGTGCCAGCAGCTTAGCGCTGGGACAGGGTTCCTACGAGCAGTACTTC. The variable domain in full, with the rest retrieved from reference TRBV7-9 and TRBJ2-7, is DTGVSQNPRHKITKRGQNVTFRCDPISEHNRLYWYRQTLGQGPEFLTYFQNEAQLEKSRLLSDRFSAERPKGSFSTLEIQRTEQGDSAMYLCASSLALGQGSYEQYFGPGTRLTVT.